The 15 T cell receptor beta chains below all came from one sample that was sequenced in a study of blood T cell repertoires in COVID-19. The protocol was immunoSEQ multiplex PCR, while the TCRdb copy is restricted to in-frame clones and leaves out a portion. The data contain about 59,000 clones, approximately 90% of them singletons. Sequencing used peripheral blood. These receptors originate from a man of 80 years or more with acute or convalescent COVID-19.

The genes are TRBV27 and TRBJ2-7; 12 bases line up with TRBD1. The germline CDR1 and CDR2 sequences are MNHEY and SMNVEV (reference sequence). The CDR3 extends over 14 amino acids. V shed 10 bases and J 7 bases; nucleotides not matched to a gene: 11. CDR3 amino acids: CATRGGTGGGEQYF. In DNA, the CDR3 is TGTGCCACCCGAGGAGGGACAGGGGGCGGGGAGCAGTACTTC.

The CDR3 sequence: CSVLTGGNEQFF. CDR3 DNA sequence: TGCAGCGTCCTGACAGGGGGTAATGAGCAGTTCTTC. This chain connects TRBV29-1 to TRBJ2-1; TRBD1 matches 9 bases. This CDR3 spans 12 amino acids. Germline V gives CDR1 SQVTM, CDR2 ANQGSEA. Trimming cost V 6 bases and J 7 bases; bases outside gene matches: 4.

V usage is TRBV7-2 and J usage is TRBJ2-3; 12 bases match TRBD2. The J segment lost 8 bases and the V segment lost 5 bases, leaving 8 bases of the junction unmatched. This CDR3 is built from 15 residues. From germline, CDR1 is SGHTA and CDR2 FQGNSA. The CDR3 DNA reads TGTGCCAGCAGCCAAACTAGCGGGGGGCTTGGTACGCAGTATTTT. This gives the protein CASSQTSGGLGTQYF.

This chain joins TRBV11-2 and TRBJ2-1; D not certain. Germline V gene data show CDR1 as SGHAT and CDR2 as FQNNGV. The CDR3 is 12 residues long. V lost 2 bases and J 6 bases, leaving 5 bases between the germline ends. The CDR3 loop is CASSLIANEQFF. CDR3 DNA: TGTGCCAGCAGCTTAATAGCCAATGAGCAGTTCTTC.

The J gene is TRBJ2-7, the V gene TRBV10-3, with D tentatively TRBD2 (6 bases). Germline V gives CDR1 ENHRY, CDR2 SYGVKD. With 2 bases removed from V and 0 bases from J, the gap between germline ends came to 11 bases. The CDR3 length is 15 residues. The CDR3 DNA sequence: TGTGCCATCAGTGAGATTAGCGGCAGCTCCTACGAGCAGTACTTC. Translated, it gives CAISEISGSSYEQYF.

This CDR3 is CASSVPDSFETQYF. DNA of the CDR3: TGTGCCAGCAGTGTCCCCGACAGTTTCGAGACCCAGTACTTC. The chain combines TRBV2 with TRBJ2-5, with D possibly matching TRBD1 (5 bases). V lost 4 bases, J lost 5 bases, and 14 bases lay in between. The CDR3 runs to 14 residues. Germline loops: CDR1 SNHLY, CDR2 FYNNEI.

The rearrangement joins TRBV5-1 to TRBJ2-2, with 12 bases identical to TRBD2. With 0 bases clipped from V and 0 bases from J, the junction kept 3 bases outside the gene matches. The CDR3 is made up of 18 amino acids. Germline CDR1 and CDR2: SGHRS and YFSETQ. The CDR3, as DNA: TGCGCCAGCAGCTTGGTACTAGCGGGGGGAGCGAACACCGGGGAGCTGTTTTTT. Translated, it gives CASSLVLAGGANTGELFF. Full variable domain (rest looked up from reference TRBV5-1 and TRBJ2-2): KAGVTQTPRYLIKTRGQQVTLSCSPISGHRSVSWYQQTPGQGLQFLFEYFSETQRNKGNFPGRFSGRQFSNSRSEMNVSTLELGDSALYLCASSLVLAGGANTGELFFGEGSRLTVL.

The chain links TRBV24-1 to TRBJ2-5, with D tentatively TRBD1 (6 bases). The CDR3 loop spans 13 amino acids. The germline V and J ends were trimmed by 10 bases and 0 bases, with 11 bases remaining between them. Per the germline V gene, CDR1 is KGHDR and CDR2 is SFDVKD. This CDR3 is CATGTYDQETQYF. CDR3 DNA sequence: TGTGCCACGGGGACATACGACCAAGAGACCCAGTACTTC.

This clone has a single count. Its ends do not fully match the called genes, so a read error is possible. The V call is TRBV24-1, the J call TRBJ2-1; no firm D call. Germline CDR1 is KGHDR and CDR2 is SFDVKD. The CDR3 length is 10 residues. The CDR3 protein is CDRTQTEQFF. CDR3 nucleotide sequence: TGCGATCGTACACAGACTGAGCAGTTCTTC.

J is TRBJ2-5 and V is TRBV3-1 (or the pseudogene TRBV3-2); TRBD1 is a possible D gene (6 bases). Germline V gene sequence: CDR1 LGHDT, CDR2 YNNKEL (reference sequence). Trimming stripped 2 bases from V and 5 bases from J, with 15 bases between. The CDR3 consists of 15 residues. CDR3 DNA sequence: TGTGCCAGCAGCCAACAGGGGCGAGATATGGAGACCCAGTACTTC. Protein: CASSQQGRDMETQYF.

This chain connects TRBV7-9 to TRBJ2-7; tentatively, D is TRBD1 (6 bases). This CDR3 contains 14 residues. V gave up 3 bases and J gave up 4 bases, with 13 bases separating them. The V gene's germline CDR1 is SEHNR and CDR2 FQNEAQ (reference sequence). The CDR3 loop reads CASSLSQGGYEQYF. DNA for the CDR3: TGTGCCAGCAGCTTGTCACAGGGCGGGTACGAGCAGTACTTC.

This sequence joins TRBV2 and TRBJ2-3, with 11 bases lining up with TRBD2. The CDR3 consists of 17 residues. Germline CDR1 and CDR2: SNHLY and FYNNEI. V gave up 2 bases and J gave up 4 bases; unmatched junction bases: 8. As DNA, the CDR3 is TGTGCCAGCAGTGAACGGGTGGGACTAGCGGCTCCAGATACGCAGTATTTT. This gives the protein CASSERVGLAAPDTQYF.

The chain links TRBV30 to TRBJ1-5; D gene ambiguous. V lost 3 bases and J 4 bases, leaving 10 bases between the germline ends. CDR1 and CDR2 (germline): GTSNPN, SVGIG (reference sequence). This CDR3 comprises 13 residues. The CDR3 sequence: CAWREGLNQPQHF. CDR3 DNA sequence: TGTGCCTGGAGAGAGGGCCTTAATCAGCCCCAGCATTTT.

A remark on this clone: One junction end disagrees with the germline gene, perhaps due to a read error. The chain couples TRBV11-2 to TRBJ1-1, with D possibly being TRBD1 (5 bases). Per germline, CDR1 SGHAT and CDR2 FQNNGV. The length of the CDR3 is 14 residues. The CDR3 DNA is TGTGCCAGCAGCTTAGCGTTAGGGGTCACTGATGCTTTCTTT. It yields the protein CASSLALGVTDAFF.

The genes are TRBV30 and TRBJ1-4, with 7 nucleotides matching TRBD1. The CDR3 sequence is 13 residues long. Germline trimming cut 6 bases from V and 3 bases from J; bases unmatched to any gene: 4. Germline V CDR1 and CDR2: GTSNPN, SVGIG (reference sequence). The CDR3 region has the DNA TGTGCCTGCCCAGGACAGGCTAATGAAAAACTGTTTTTT. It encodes CACPGQANEKLFF.